The sequence of this TCR beta chain was determined in a study of cytomegalovirus exposure and HLA in healthy donors. Broader study findings: In a later analysis, HLA-associated beta chains showed higher expansion and lower generation probabilities than comparable chains. TCR beta V segments were, for the most part, productive about 87% or about 30% of the time in an earlier analysis. Roughly even sequencing depth across donors was the assumption behind the presence/absence analyses.

13 Jbeta primers and 60 Vbeta primers were used for the PCR. TCRdb keeps only in-frame clones here, not all; method: immunoSEQ multiplex PCR. The sample shows around 130,000 clones, 7% to 9.5% of them seen only once. This CDR3 has 14 amino acids. Looked up from germline, CDR1 is SGHRS and CDR2 is YFSETQ. Trimming pared 0 bases from V and 5 bases from J, leaving 11 bases between. There were likely unrecorded immune exposures, though donors were nominally healthy when sampled. As concerns this clone: What it binds is unknown.

The specimen was PBMCs. The rearrangement uses TRBV5-1 and TRBJ1-1, with D unresolved. The source is a woman in her 40s in good health and CMV-seropositive. CDR3 nucleotides: TGCGCCAGCAGCTTGGAAGGGTCGGGGACTGAAGCTTTCTTT. It encodes CASSLEGSGTEAFF.